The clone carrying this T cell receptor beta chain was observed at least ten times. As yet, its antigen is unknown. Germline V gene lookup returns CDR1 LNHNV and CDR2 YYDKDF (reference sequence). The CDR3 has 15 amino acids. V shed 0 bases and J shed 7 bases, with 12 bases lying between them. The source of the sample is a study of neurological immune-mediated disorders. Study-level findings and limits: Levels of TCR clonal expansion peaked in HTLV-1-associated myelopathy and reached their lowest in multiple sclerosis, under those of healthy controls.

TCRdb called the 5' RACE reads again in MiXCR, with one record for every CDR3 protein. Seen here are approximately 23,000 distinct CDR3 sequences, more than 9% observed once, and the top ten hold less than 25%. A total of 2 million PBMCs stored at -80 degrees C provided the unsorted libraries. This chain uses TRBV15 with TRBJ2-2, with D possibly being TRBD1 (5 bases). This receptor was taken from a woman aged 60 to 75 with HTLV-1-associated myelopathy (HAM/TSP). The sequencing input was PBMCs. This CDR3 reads CATSRDPGLGGELFF. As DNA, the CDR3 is TGTGCCACCAGCAGAGATCCAGGGCTCGGCGGGGAGCTGTTTTTT.